This TCR beta chain was identified in a study of blood T cell repertoires in COVID-19. Study-level background: Both acute and convalescent COVID-19 samples were obtained from the United States, Italy and Spain. The analysed material was cDNA or gDNA that came from T cells, B-cell-depleted T cells, or PBMCs.

Generated by immunoSEQ multiplex PCR, the TCRdb table keeps only in-frame clones and is missing some. Of just over 150,000 clones detected, 92% appear once; the ten largest clones hold around 4.6%. The germline gives CDR1 LNHDA, CDR2 SQIVND (reference sequence). CDR3 length: 14 amino acids. V lost 5 bases and J lost 4; bases outside the gene matches: 4. The sequenced sample was peripheral blood. The TCR was taken from a man aged 25-45 years with COVID-19, enrolled during active disease. The chain joins TRBV19 to TRBJ1-1; 10 bases are a match to TRBD1. The CDR3 bases are TGTGCCAGTAGTCCCTGGACAGGGGGCACTGAAGCTTTCTTT. Its protein product is CASSPWTGGTEAFF.